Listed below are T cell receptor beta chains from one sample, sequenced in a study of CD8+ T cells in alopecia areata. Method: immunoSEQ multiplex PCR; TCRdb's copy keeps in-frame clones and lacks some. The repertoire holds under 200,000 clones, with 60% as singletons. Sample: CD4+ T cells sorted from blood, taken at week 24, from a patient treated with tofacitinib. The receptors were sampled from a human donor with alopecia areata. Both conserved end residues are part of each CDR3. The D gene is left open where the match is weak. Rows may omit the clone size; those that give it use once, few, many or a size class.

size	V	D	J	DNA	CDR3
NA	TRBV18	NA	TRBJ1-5	TGTGCCAGCTCACCGGGACCCGAAGCGAGCCAGCCCCAGCATTTT	CASSPGPEASQPQHF
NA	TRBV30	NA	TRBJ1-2	TGTGCCGTCCGGGACTGGCAAAGTGGCGATGGCTACACCTTC	CAVRDWQSGDGYTF
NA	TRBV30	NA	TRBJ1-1	TGTGCCTGGAGGAAATTCTGGGGGCAGAACACTGAAGCTTTCTTT	CAWRKFWGQNTEAFF
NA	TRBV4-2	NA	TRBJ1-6	TGTGCCAGCAGCCGCGGCCCGGGGCAAAATTCACCCCTCCACTTT	CASSRGPGQNSPLHF
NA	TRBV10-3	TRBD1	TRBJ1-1	TGTGCCATCAAACCCGGGACAGGGAACACTGAAGCTTTCTTT	CAIKPGTGNTEAFF
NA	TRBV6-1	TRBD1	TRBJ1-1	TGTGCCAGCCTCTGGGGACAGGCGAACACTGAAGCTTTCTTT	CASLWGQANTEAFF
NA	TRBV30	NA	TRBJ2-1	TGTGCCTGGAGGTACCATGCCAATGAGCAGTTCTTC	CAWRYHANEQFF
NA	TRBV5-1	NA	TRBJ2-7	TGCGCCAGCAGCTCGACATCAGGGAGCTACGAGCAGTACTTC	CASSSTSGSYEQYF
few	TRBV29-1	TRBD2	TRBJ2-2	TGCAGCGTTGGAACGCTAGCGGGGACCGGGGAGCTGTTTTTT	CSVGTLAGTGELFF
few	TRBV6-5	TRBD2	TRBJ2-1	TGTGCCAGCTCCGGACTAGCGGGGTATGAGCAGTTCTTC	CASSGLAGYEQFF
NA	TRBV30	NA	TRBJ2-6	TGTGCCTGGAGCCGTGTGAGACGCTCTGGGGCCAACGTCCTGACTTTC	CAWSRVRRSGANVLTF
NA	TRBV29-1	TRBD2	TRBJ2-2	TGCAGCGTTGCCGCCCGTCGGGGGGCGAACACCGGGGAGCTGTTTTTT	CSVAARRGANTGELFF
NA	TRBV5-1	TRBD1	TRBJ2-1	TGCGCCAGCAGCTTGGGGGGACAGGTACACAATGAGCAGTTCTTC	CASSLGGQVHNEQFF
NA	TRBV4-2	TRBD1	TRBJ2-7	TGTGCCAGCAGCCAAGAACTACAGGGGGCCGGCGAGCAGTACTTC	CASSQELQGAGEQYF
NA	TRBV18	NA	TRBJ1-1	TGTGCCAGCTCACCTGCGGCGGCCACTGAAGCTTTCTTT	CASSPAAATEAFF
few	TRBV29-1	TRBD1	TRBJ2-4	TGCAGCGTTCGCCCCGGACAGGGAACCAAAAACATTCAGTACTTC	CSVRPGQGTKNIQYF
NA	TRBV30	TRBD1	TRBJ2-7	TGTGCCTGGAGTGTCTCGAGACAGGGCTACGAGCAGTACTTC	CAWSVSRQGYEQYF
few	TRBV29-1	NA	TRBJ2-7	TGCAGCGTTGAAGAACCGGGACTCGCGTACGAGCAGTACTTC	CSVEEPGLAYEQYF
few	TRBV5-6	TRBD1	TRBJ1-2	TGTGCCAGCAGCGCAAGGGGGCTTGCGGGCTACACCTTC	CASSARGLAGYTF
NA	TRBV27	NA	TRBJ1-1	TGTGCCAGCAGTTTTTCAGGGAACACTGAAGCTTTCTTT	CASSFSGNTEAFF
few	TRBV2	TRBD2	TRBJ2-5	TGTGCCAGCACTAAAACTAGCGGGGATTCGTCCCAGTACTTC	CASTKTSGDSSQYF
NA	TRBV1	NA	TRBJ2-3	TGCACCAGCAGCCAAGAATGCCGCTGCACAGATACGCAGTATTTT	CTSSQECRCTDTQYF
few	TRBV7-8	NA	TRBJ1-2	TGTGCCAGCAGCTTACGGCAGAGCACTAACTATGGCTACACCTTC	CASSLRQSTNYGYTF
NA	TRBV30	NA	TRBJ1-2	TGTGCCTGGAGCCCTTGGGGGGGCTTGAACTATGGCTACACCTTC	CAWSPWGGLNYGYTF
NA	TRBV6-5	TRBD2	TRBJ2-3	TGTGCCAGCAGCCGCGGGGGGCGAAGCACAGATACGCAGTATTTT	CASSRGGRSTDTQYF
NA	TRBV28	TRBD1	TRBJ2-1	TGTGCCAGCAGTTTATTAAAGGGGGCGCCGGAGCAGTTCTTC	CASSLLKGAPEQFF
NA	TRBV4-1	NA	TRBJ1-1	TGCGCCAGCAGCCAAGAGGGGACTGCAGGGGACACTGAAGCTTTCTTT	CASSQEGTAGDTEAFF
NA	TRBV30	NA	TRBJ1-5	TGTGCCTGGACGACCCTCCAAGATCAGCCCCAGCATTTT	CAWTTLQDQPQHF
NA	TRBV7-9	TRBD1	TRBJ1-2	TGTGCCAGCAGCTATCGGACAGGGGGAGGCTACACCTTC	CASSYRTGGGYTF
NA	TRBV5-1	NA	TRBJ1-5	TGCGCCAGCAGCTCCGGGGGGAGCAATCAGCCCCAGCATTTT	CASSSGGSNQPQHF
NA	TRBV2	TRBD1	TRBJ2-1	TGTGCCAGCAGTCAAACAGGGGAATCCTACAATGAGCAGTTCTTC	CASSQTGESYNEQFF
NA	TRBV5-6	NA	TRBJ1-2	TGTGCCAGCAGCTTTTACAGGGTCTACTATGGCTACACCTTC	CASSFYRVYYGYTF
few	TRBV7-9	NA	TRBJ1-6	TGTGCCAGCAGCGAACTCAGGGTATTTGGAAATTCACCCCTCCACTTT	CASSELRVFGNSPLHF
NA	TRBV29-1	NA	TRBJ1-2	TGCAGCGTTGGAGGGGAAGGCTACACCTTC	CSVGGEGYTF
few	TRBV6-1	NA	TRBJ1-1	TGTGCCAGCAGTGTAAGGGAGGGCGGTGACACTGAAGCTTTCTTT	CASSVREGGDTEAFF
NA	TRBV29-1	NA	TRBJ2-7	TGCAGCGTTAGGGGTGTGGGCCACTACGAGCAGTACTTC	CSVRGVGHYEQYF
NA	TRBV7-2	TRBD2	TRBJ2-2	TGTGCCAGCAGCCGCGGGGGGCCCAACACCGGGGAGCTGTTTTTT	CASSRGGPNTGELFF
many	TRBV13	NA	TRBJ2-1	TGTGCCAGCAGAACATCCGGGGGCTACAATGAGCAGTTCTTC	CASRTSGGYNEQFF
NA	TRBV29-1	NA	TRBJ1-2	TGCAGCGTTAAGGCCGGGGCCAACTATGGCTACACCTTC	CSVKAGANYGYTF
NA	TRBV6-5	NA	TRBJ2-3	TGTGCCAGCAGTTACGGATCCAGGGCAGATACGCAGTATTTT	CASSYGSRADTQYF
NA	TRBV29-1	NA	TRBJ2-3	TGCAGCGTTGCGGGGGCCCTCACAGATACGCAGTATTTT	CSVAGALTDTQYF
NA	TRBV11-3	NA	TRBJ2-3	TGTGCCAGCAGCTTAGAAGGTGGTACAGATACGCAGTATTTT	CASSLEGGTDTQYF
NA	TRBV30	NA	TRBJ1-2	TGTGCCTGGAGTTCGGCAGGGAGGTATGGCTACACCTTC	CAWSSAGRYGYTF
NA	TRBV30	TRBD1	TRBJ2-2	TGTGCCTGGAGGGGGAGGACAGGGTTTGCCGGGGAGCTGTTTTTT	CAWRGRTGFAGELFF
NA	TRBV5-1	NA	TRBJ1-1	TGCGCCAGCCGACAGCGGAACACTGAAGCTTTCTTT	CASRQRNTEAFF
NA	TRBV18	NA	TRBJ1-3	TGTGCCAGCTCACCACCGGCCAGGCGCTCTGGAAACACCATATATTTT	CASSPPARRSGNTIYF
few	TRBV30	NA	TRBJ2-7	TGTGCCTGGAGTGTTTGGGGAATAGGGCACGAGCAGTACTTC	CAWSVWGIGHEQYF
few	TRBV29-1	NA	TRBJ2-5	TGCAGCGTTGGAGGCCGGGAGACCCAGTACTTC	CSVGGRETQYF
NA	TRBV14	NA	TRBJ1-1	TGTGCCAGCAGCCAAGCCGGGACTGAAGCTTTCTTT	CASSQAGTEAFF
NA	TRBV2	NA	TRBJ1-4	TGTGCCAGCAGTGACTGGCAGGGTCAGAATGAAAAACTGTTTTTT	CASSDWQGQNEKLFF
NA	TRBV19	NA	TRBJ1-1	TGTGCCAGTAGTTCACTCGGTGGGAACACTGAAGCTTTCTTT	CASSSLGGNTEAFF
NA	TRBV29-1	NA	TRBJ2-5	TGCAGCGTTGATGGGGCCGTACAAGAGACCCAGTACTTC	CSVDGAVQETQYF
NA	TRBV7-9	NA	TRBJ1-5	TGTGCCAGCAGCTTAGACGGGGCTAGTTGGAATCAGCCCCAGCATTTT	CASSLDGASWNQPQHF